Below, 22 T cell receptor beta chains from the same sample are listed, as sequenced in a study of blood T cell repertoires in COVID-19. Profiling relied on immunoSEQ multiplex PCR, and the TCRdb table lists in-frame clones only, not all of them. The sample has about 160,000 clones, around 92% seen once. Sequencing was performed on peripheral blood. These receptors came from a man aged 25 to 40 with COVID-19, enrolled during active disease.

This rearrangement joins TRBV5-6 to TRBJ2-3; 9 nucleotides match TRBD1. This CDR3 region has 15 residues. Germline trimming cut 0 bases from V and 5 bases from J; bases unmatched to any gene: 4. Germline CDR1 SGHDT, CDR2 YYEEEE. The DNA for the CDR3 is TGTGCCAGCAGCTTGGGGACAGGGGAGGTAGATACGCAGTATTTT. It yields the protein CASSLGTGEVDTQYF.

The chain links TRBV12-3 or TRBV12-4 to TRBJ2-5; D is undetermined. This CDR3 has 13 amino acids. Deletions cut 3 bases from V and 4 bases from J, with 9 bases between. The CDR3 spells CASSFPPGETQYF. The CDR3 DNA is TGTGCCAGCAGTTTTCCCCCCGGAGAGACCCAGTACTTC.

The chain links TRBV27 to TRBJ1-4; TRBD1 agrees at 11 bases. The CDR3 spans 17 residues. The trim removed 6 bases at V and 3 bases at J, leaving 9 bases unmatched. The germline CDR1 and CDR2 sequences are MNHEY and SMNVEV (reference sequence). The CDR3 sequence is CASRNSGTGGPNEKLFF. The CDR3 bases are TGTGCCAGCAGGAACTCCGGGACAGGGGGGCCTAATGAAAAACTGTTTTTT.

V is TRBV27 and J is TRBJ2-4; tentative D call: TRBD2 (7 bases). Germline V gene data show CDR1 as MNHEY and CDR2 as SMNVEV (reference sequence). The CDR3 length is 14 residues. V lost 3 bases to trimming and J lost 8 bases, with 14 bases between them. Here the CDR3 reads CASSLGGLWDIQYF. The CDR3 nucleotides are TGTGCCAGCAGTTTGGGGGGGCTTTGGGACATTCAGTACTTC.

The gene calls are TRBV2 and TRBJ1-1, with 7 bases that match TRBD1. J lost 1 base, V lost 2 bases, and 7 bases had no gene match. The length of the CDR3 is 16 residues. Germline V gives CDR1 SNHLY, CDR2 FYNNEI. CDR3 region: CASSERLGQANTEAFF. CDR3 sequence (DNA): TGTGCCAGCAGTGAAAGGCTAGGACAGGCGAACACTGAAGCTTTCTTT.

CDR3 sequence (DNA): TGTGCCAGCAGCTTGTTGCCCCGGGTCTCCTACGAGCAGTACTTC. Its protein product is CASSLLPRVSYEQYF. The chain uses TRBV5-4 and TRBJ2-7; D is undetermined. The CDR3 consists of 15 residues. Trimming stripped 1 base from V and 0 bases from J, with 11 bases between. Germline CDR1 reads SGHNT; CDR2 reads YYREEE (reference sequence).

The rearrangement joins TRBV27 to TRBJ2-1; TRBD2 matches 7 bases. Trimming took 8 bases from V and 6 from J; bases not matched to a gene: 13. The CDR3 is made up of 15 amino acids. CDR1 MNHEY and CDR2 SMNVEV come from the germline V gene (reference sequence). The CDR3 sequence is CASLKEGGPVNEQFF. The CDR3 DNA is TGTGCCAGCTTAAAGGAGGGAGGGCCTGTCAATGAGCAGTTCTTC.

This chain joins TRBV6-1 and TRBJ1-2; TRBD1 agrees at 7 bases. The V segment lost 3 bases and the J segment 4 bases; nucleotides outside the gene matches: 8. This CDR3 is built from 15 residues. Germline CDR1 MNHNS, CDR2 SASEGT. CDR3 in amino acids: CASSERQGVPYGYTF. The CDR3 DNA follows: TGTGCCAGCAGTGAGAGACAGGGCGTTCCCTATGGCTACACCTTC.

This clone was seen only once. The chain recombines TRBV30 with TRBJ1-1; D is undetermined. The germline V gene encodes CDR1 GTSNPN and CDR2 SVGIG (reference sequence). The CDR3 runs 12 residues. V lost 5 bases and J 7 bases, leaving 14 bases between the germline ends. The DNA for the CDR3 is TGTGCCTGGGGAAGTAGTCCTCATGAAGCTTTCTTT. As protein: CAWGSSPHEAFF. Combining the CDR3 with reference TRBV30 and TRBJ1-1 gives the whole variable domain SQTIHQWPATLVQPVGSPLSLECTVEGTSNPNLYWYRQAAGRGLQLLFYSVGIGQISSEVPQNLSASRPQDRQFILSSKKLLLSDSGFYLCAWGSSPHEAFFGQGTRLTVV.

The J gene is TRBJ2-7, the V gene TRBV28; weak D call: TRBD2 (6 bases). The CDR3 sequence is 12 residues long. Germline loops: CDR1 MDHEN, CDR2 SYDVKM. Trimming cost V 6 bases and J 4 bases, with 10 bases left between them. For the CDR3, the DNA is TGTGCCAGCAGCTCAGGACTATACGAGCAGTACTTC. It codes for CASSSGLYEQYF.

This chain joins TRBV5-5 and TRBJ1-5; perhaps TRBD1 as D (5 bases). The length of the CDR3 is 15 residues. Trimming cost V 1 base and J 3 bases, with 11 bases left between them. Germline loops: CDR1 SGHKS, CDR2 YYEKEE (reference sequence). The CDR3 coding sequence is TGTGCCAGCAGCTTGAACAGGCTTGACAATCAGCCCCAGCATTTT. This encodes CASSLNRLDNQPQHF.

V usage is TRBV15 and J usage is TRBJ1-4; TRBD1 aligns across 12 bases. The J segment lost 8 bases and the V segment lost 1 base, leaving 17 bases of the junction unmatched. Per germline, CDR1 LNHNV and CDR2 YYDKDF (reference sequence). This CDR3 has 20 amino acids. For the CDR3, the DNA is TGTGCCACCAGCAGAGCCCCCGGGACAGGGGGCGCATGGGGTAGCGAAAAACTGTTTTTT. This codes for CATSRAPGTGGAWGSEKLFF.

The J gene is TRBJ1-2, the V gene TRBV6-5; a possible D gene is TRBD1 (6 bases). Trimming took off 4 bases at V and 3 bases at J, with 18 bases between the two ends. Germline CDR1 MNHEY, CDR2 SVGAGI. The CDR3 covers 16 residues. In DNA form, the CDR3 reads TGTGCCAGCAGTTTCAGACATACAGGGTGGCACTATGGCTACACCTTC. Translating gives CASSFRHTGWHYGYTF.

As DNA, the CDR3 is TGTGCCAGCTCACCTTCAGTCCAAGAGACCCAGTACTTC. Protein sequence: CASSPSVQETQYF. The V and J genes are TRBV18 and TRBJ2-5; D gene ambiguous. V dropped 3 bases and J dropped 1 base, with 6 bases sitting between them. Looked up from germline, CDR1 is KGHSH and CDR2 is LQKENI. This CDR3 is built from 13 residues.

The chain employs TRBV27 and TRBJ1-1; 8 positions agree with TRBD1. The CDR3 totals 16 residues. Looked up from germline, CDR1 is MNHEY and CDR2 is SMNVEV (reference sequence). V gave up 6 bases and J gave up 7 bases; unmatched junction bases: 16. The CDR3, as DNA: TGTGCCAGCAGGAACCTGGACAGGGCGGTCGGCTATGAAGCTTTCTTT. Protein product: CASRNLDRAVGYEAFF.

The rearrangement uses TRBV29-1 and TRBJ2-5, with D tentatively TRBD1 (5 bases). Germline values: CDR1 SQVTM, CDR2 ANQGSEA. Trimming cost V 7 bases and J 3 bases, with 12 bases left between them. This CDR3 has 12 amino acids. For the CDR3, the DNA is TGCAGCGCCATGGCCAGGGAAGAGACCCAGTACTTC. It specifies CSAMAREETQYF.

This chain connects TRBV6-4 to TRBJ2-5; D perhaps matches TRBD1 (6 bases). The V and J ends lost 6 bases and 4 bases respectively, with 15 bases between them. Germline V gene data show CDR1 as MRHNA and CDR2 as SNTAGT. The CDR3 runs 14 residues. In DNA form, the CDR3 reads TGTGCCAGCAGGGGGGCCACTTCGAGAGAGACCCAGTACTTC. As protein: CASRGATSRETQYF.

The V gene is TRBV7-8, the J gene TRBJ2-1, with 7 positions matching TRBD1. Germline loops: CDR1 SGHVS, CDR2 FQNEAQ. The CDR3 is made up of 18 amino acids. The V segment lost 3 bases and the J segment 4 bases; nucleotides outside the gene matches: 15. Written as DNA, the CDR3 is TGTGCCAGCAGCTTTGGGGGCAGAAAGGGGGCTGGTTACAATGAGCAGTTCTTC. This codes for CASSFGGRKGAGYNEQFF.

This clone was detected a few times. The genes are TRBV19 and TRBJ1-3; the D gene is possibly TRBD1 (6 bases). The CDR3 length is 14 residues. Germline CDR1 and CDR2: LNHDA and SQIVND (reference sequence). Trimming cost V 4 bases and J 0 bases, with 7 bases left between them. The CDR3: CASSTGVSGNTIYF. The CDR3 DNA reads TGTGCCAGTAGTACAGGGGTCTCTGGAAACACCATATATTTT. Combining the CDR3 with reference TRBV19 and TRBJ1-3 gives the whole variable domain DGGITQSPKYLFRKEGQNVTLSCEQNLNHDAMYWYRQDPGQGLRLIYYSQIVNDFQKGDIAEGYSVSREKKESFPLTVTSAQKNPTAFYLCASSTGVSGNTIYFGEGSWLTVV.

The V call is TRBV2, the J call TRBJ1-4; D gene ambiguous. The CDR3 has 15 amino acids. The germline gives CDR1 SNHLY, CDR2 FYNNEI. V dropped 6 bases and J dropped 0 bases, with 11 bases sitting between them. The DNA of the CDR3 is TGTGCCAGCAGCCGAACTCCGACAACTAATGAAAAACTGTTTTTT. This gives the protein CASSRTPTTNEKLFF.

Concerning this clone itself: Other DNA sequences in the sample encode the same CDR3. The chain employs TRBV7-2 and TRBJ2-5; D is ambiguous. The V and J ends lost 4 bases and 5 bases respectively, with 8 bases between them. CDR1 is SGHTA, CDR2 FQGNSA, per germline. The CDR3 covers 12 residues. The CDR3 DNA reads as TGTGCCAGCAGCTCCACCCGGGAGACCCAGTACTTC. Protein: CASSSTRETQYF.

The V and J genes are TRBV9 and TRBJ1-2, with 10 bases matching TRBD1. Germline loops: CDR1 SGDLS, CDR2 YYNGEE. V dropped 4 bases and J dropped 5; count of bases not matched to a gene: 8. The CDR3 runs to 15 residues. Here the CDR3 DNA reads TGTGCCAGCAGCCCTAACTCGGGACAGGGGTATGGCTACACCTTC. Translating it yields CASSPNSGQGYGYTF.